These 6 T cell receptor beta chains came from one sample sequenced in a study of blood T cell repertoires in COVID-19. Libraries were prepared by immunoSEQ multiplex PCR; TCRdb keeps only in-frame clonotypes and omits some of them. The sample holds around 65,000 clones, over 70% seen once. The sequencing sample was made of peripheral blood. These TCRs come from a man aged 55 to 70 with acute or convalescent COVID-19.

CDR3 loop: CASSPRQGTSSYEQYF. The CDR3 DNA is TGTGCCAGTAGTCCCAGGCAGGGGACAAGCTCCTACGAGCAGTACTTC. The chain employs TRBV19 and TRBJ2-7; maybe TRBD1 (6 bases). V lost 5 bases and J lost 0, with 17 bases in between. The germline V gene has CDR1 LNHDA and CDR2 SQIVND (reference sequence). This CDR3 has 16 amino acids.

The J gene is TRBJ1-6, the V gene TRBV27, with D perhaps matching TRBD1 (6 bases). Trimming stripped 5 bases from V and 7 bases from J, with 18 bases between. Germline CDR1 and CDR2: MNHEY and SMNVEV (reference sequence). The CDR3 runs 16 residues. The CDR3: CASSGGTTGRNSPLHF. CDR3 coding DNA: TGTGCCAGCAGTGGAGGCACGACAGGCCGAAATTCACCCCTCCACTTT.

The CDR3 protein is CARSRDRDHGYTF. DNA for the CDR3: TGTGCCAGAAGCCGTGACAGGGACCATGGCTACACCTTC. The chain links TRBV5-3 to TRBJ1-2; TRBD1 agrees at 7 bases. TRBV5-3 qualifies as an ORF whose function is uncertain. The J segment lost 6 bases and the V segment lost 4 bases, leaving 6 bases of the junction unmatched. This CDR3 contains 13 residues.

CDR3 residues: CASSLAVGGQYVTIYF. The CDR3 DNA reads as TGTGCCAGCAGCTTGGCCGTTGGAGGGCAGTACGTGACCATATATTTT. The genes are TRBV5-5 and TRBJ1-3; no clear D. The CDR3 is 16 residues long. CDR1 SGHKS and CDR2 YYEKEE come from the germline V gene (reference sequence). Trimming pared 0 bases from V and 10 bases from J, leaving 20 bases between.

The genes are TRBV6-2 or TRBV6-3 and TRBJ2-5, with TRBD1 identical over 7 bases. The V and J ends lost 0 bases and 5 bases, in that order; junction bases with no gene match: 6. The CDR3 is 15 amino acids. From germline, CDR1 is MNHEY and CDR2 SVGEGT. The CDR3 reads CASSYSLGGRETQYF. The CDR3 region has the DNA TGTGCCAGCAGTTACTCGCTAGGGGGCAGGGAGACCCAGTACTTC.

In this sample, this clone turned up once. The chain combines TRBV2 with TRBJ1-6; 7 bases are shared with TRBD1. The V gene's germline CDR1 is SNHLY and CDR2 FYNNEI. The CDR3 loop spans 15 amino acids. J was trimmed by 6 bases and V by 6 bases; bases with no gene match: 8. CDR3 region: CASSRETGANSPLHF. In DNA, the CDR3 is TGTGCCAGCAGCAGGGAAACAGGGGCTAATTCACCCCTCCACTTT.